This TCR beta chain was observed in a study of blood T cells in healthy people across ages. Points from the study as a whole: Long-lived donors exceeded aged donors in naive CD4+ cells and diversity. Donor CMV status, an unknown factor, possibly confounded changes in expanded clonotypes.

There were healthy Caucasian individuals from Russia, aged roughly 6 to 90, serving as donors. At least 7 million PBMCs were isolated per sample. J was trimmed by 13 bases and V by 5 bases; bases with no gene match: 10. Germline assignment: CDR1 MNHEY and CDR2 SMNVEV (reference sequence). This CDR3 is built from 13 residues. As to this clonotype: Its antigen is unidentified.

A J-beta primer mix and a sample-barcoded 5' primer were used in a second PCR of roughly 7 to 12 cycles. In TCRdb, the 5' RACE reads were re-called with MiXCR into one record per CDR3 protein. The data show around 1.1 million distinct CDR3 sequences, with less than 45% seen just once and over 10% held by the top ten. The chain combines TRBV27 with TRBJ2-4; 8 bases are a match to TRBD2. This sequence was found in a man between 18 and 29 years old in good health. Sample: blood. The CDR3 is CASSHTSGNEQYF. Written as DNA, the CDR3 is TGTGCCAGCAGTCACACTAGCGGCAATGAGCAGTACTTC.